The TCR beta chain under discussion was sequenced for a study of blood T cell repertoires in COVID-19. Turning to the study itself: Sample material is recorded as cDNA or gDNA derived from T cells, B-cell-depleted T cells, or PBMCs.

Assignments of participants to cohorts depended upon their own reported clinical history. In the authors' methods: Amplification from reference gene primers served as the basis for estimated nucleated cell counts. Assay: immunoSEQ multiplex PCR; the TCRdb copy retains only in-frame clones and omits some. The DNA gave D and trimming, while V, J and clone size come from that table. Altogether about 210,000 clones are present, about 84% being singletons, with the ten largest covering roughly 5.9%. The CDR3 runs 14 residues. Germline lookup yields CDR1 SQVTM and CDR2 ANQGSEA. The V and J ends lost 7 bases and 0 bases, in that order; junction bases with no gene match: 6.

This rearrangement joins TRBV29-1 to TRBJ1-1; 9 nucleotides align to TRBD1. The material sequenced was PBMCs or T cells enriched from blood (not recorded which). This TCR was sampled from a man aged 35-49 years with acute COVID-19. CDR3 sequence (DNA): TGCAGCGGCGGGACAGGGCACATGAACACTGAAGCTTTCTTT. The encoded protein is CSGGTGHMNTEAFF.